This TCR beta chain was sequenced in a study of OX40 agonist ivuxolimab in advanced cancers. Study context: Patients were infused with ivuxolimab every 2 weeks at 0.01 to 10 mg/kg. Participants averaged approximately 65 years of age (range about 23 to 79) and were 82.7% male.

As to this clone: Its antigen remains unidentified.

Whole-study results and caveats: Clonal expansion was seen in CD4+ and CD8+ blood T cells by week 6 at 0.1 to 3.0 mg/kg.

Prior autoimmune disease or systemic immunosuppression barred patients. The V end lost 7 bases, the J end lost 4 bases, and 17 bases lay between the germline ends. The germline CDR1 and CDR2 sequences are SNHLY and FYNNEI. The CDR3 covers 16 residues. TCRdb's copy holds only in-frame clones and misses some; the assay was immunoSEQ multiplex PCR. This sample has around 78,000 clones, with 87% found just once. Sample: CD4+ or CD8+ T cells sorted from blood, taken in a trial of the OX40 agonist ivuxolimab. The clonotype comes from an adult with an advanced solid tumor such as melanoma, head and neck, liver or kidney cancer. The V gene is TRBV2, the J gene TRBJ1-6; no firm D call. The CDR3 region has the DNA TGTGCCAGCACTCCCTCAACACGGACGTATAATTCACCCCTCCACTTT. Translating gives CASTPSTRTYNSPLHF.